This T cell receptor (beta chain) came from a study of cytomegalovirus exposure and HLA in healthy donors (TCRdb year 2017). The study in broad terms: According to an earlier analysis of 550 to 750 of the donors, 150 million to 200 million T cells yielded over 90 million unique TCR beta sequences and around 300 Gb of sequence data. Approximately 310 gigabases of sequencing data and approximately 84 million unique TCR sequences were included in an early release covering 550 to 800 HLA-typed donors. Among the roughly 400 genotyped donors, approximately 82% belonged to the genetic ancestry cluster associated with self-reported Caucasian donors. The study aimed to test whether signatures of past pathogen exposure could be identified by cataloging public T cell receptors. The T cell repertoires of some 700 subjects were profiled by immunosequencing and related to cytomegalovirus serostatus. Along with the approximately 650-subject first cohort, a separate validation cohort of over 90 different subjects was used. High-throughput TCR immunosequencing, statistical association of individual TCRs with disease status, and machine learning were combined to predict cytomegalovirus infection status. To study patterns of TCR occurrence, a later analysis re-analyzed previously published TCR beta repertoires from 650 to 750 donors and added high-resolution HLA genotyping. Rather than using new phenotypic data, the later analysis identified candidate immune exposures from TCR beta sequences and from how often those sequences occurred across donors. An earlier analysis of more than 450 of the donors used high-throughput TCR beta sequencing to judge whether each TCR beta V gene segment behaved as functional or pseudogenic. Alongside the repertoire data, information on donor age, sex, ethnicity and CMV serostatus was compiled. A later genetic analysis used genome-wide SNP genotypes for about three fifths of the 666 donors, treating that subset as a discovery cohort. Every repertoire in the discovery cohort had been generated on one and the same sequencing platform. Class I and class II HLA loci were covered by the typing at four-digit resolution. Typing coverage varied by locus: about 629-640 donors for A, B, C, DRB1 and DQB1; roughly 520 for DQA1; around 610 for DPA1; roughly 470 for DPB1. Roughly five DR-DQ haplotypes were treated as single units for association and clustering because of strong linkage in the cohort. Across some 400 genotyped donors of the cohort, an average of about 240,000 unique TCR beta nucleotide sequences per donor were sequenced, and around 20% of those sequences were non-productive.

Remarks on this clone: Its binding antigen is unknown.

The method behind the library was the immunoSEQ multiplex PCR assay. For the multiplex PCR, a mixture combining 60 forward primers for TCR Vbeta segments and 13 reverse primers for TCR Jbeta segments was used. Amplification of the CDR3 region of rearranged TCR beta genes was performed with a multiplex PCR assay on genomic DNA. Amplified TCR beta libraries were sequenced as 87-base-pair reads on the Illumina HiSeq System. As for the authors' bioinformatics: A later analysis tallied tens of millions of unique TCR beta chains across the 666 repertoires, and 10 million to 11 million of those chains were shared by two or more donors. Raw reads were error-corrected and collapsed into unique sequences with a nearest-neighbor algorithm that merged closely related sequences to remove PCR and sequencing errors. Alignment of CDR3 sequences to IMGT reference sequences was used to assign V, D and J gene segments. For a sequence to be retained, a match of at least six nucleotides was required to both a V gene segment and a J gene segment. A rearrangement counted as productive if the CDR3 had no stop codons and remained in frame with V and J, and every other rearrangement counted as non-productive. CDR3 was defined according to IMGT convention as the region running from the second conserved V-encoded cysteine to the conserved J-encoded phenylalanine. The earlier analysis of approximately 500 of the donors excluded sequences that lacked an unambiguous match to a single V gene segment. In an earlier analysis of several hundred of the donors, V segments were called functional above 56.7% productive rearrangements and were called segregating when the between-donor standard deviation exceeded 5%. A statistical classification framework was built to diagnose cytomegalovirus status from the catalog of TCR beta chain sequences. V and J gene assignment, in a later analysis, came from comparing TCR nucleotide sequences with IMGT/GENE-DB human TR gene sequences. The TCRdist pipeline was used in a later analysis to assign CDR3 sequences and most-parsimonious VDJ recombination scenarios. A later analysis defined each TCR beta chain by its CDR3 amino acid sequence plus V-gene family, and excluded reads lacking a unique V-gene family. In a later analysis, 500 to 650 highly shared, low-generation-probability nucleotide sequences were removed to address suspected cross-contamination and a sequencing artifact. A later analysis calculated a clonal expansion index for each public chain from normalized within-repertoire ranks of inferred template counts. Generation probabilities in a later analysis came from a VDJ recombination model fitted to out-of-frame rearrangements, and those results were checked against IGoR. In a later analysis, TCR-TCR, TCR-HLA and TCR-CMV co-occurrence was scored with hypergeometric tests, and a repertoire-size bias correction was applied to TCR pairs. In a later analysis, false discovery rates were estimated by permuting HLA or CMV assignments 20 times. In a later analysis, co-occurring TCRs were grouped using DBSCAN, and TCRdist sequence similarity was added for clustering within HLA-allele-positive subsets. Repertoires with fewer than 30,000 or more than 120,000 public chains, plus five repertoires with anomalous nucleotide sharing, were excluded from co-occurrence clustering. TCRdb retrieved this table from immuneACCESS and kept in-frame rearrangements only. Not all clones are present; in checked studies, unresolved V genes account for under half, and no reason is known for the remainder. The V and J calls and clone size were taken over from that table, and D and trimming were inferred from the DNA. The sample's own table lists around 140,000 clones. About 2.3% of the sample lies in the top ten.

The CDR3 runs 14 residues from the cysteine to the phenylalanine. The entry retains the CDR3 DNA only, 42 bases that are in frame from base 1. V loses 3 bases at its end and J loses 2 bases; junction bases beyond the gene matches: 2. From the germline V gene, CDR1 is SGHDN and CDR2 is FVKESK. Study-wide findings and limitations: In a later analysis, HLA-associated TCR beta chains showed more clonal expansion and lower generation probabilities than non-associated chains that were equally common. A further reported finding was that TCR beta sequences accurately predicted the HLA-A and HLA-B alleles for most subjects in the first cohort. The 87-base-pair reads could not distinguish some IMGT-functional V segments, including TRBV6-2 and TRBV6-3, so those segments were excluded. A later genetic analysis reported fewer N-insertions in productive TCRs among donors in an Asian-associated ancestry cluster than the roughly 620-donor mean. Cytomegalovirus status was reported to be diagnosed by the classifier with high specificity and sensitivity in both the original and validation cohorts. Because HLA typing was missing for some donors at each locus, association tests included only the typed subset. In a later analysis, several top co-occurrence clusters were reported to appear linked to parvovirus B19, influenza, CMV and Epstein-Barr virus. While some public TCRs were present in many individuals, most TCR sequences turned up only very rarely across donors. Correlated functional status among segregating V segments might reflect linkage disequilibrium, but an unknown experimental factor could not be ruled out. This cohort had only TCR beta chains sequenced, and the lack of alpha or paired-chain data limited which features could be detected. Immune exposure information for the cohort was limited to CMV serostatus. In an earlier analysis of some 640 of the donors, most TCR beta V segments were observed in productive rearrangements about 87% or about 30% of the time, broadly matching IMGT annotations. A cluster of highly shared sequence variants was judged likely to be a technical artifact of the sequencing pipeline. Because counts were too low, 15 to 20 rarely observed V segments, including chromosome 9 orphons, were left out of the earlier analysis of about 620 of the donors. When HLA alleles, especially DR and DQ, strongly co-occurred, attributing TCR associations to individual alleles was difficult. Roughly uniform sequencing depth across donors was assumed in presence/absence analyses, although this assumption may not hold. According to a later analysis, most CMV-associated TCR beta chains appeared to be HLA-restricted, and the HLA associations seemed to be driven largely by CMV exposure. In a later genetic analysis, a missense DCLRE1C variant was associated with V-gene and J-gene trimming of TCR beta chains, and the association was replicated in an independent cohort. In a later analysis, TCR association rates were found to vary across HLA loci, with the most associated TCRs seen for DRB1 alleles and the fewest for HLA-C alleles. In vitro tests confirmed that three of the cytomegalovirus-associated TCR beta chains recognize cytomegalovirus antigens. Specific HLA alleles were associated with roughly 17,000 TCR beta sequences at a false discovery rate of 0.05 in a later analysis. The authors suggested that the approach could potentially be extended to other disease states and immunological phenotypes. In the study, approximately 150 TCR beta chains were listed as associated with cytomegalovirus.

The cohort comprised 670 or so healthy bone marrow donors. At the time of sampling, all cohort members were nominally healthy, though unrecorded immune exposures were likely present. The donor was CMV seronegative and belonged to the group of 352 seronegative cohort members. A peripheral blood sample was collected from each donor, and TCR beta sequencing was performed on peripheral blood mononuclear cells. The Qiagen DNeasy Blood Extraction Kit was used to extract genomic DNA from the blood cell samples. The rearranged segments are TRBV14 and TRBJ2-7; 9 bases in between match TRBD2. Sequenced input: PBMCs. The origin of this receptor is a woman aged 18-29 years in good health and CMV-seronegative. The CDR3 sequence is CASSQSGRTYEQYF. The DNA sequence follows: TGTGCCAGCAGCCAGAGCGGGAGGACCTACGAGCAGTACTTC.